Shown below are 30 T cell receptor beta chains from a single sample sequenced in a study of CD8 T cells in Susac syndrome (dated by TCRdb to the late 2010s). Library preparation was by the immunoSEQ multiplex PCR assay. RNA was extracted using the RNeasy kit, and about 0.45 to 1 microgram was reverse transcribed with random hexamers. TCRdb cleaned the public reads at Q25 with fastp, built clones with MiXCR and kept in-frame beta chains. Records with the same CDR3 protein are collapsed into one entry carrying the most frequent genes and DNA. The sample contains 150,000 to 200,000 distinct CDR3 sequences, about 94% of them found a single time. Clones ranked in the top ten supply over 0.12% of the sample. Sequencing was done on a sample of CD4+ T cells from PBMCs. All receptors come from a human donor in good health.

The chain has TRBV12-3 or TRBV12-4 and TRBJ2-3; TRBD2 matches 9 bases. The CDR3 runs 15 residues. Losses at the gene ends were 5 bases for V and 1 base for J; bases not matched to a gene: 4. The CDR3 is CASSPLAGGTDTQYF. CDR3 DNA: TGTGCCAGCAGTCCATTAGCGGGGGGCACAGATACGCAGTATTTT.

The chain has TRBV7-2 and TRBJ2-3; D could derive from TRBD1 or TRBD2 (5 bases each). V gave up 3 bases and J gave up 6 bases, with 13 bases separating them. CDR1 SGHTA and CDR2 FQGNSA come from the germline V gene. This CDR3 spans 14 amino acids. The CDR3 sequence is CASSFGAGADTQYF. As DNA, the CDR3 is TGTGCCAGCAGCTTCGGGGCGGGCGCGGATACGCAGTATTTT.

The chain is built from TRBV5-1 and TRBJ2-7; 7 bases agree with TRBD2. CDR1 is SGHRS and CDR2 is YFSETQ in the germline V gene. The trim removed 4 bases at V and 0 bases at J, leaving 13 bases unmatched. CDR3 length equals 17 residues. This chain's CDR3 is CASSLGGTGGSSYEQYF. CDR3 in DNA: TGCGCCAGCAGCCTTGGTGGGACGGGGGGAAGCTCCTACGAGCAGTACTTC.

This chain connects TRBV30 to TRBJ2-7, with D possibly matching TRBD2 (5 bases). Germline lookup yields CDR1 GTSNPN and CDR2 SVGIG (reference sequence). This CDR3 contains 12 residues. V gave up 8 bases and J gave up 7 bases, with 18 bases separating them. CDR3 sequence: CALSRAAREQYF. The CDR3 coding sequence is TGTGCCCTCTCGCGGGCCGCGAGGGAGCAGTACTTC.

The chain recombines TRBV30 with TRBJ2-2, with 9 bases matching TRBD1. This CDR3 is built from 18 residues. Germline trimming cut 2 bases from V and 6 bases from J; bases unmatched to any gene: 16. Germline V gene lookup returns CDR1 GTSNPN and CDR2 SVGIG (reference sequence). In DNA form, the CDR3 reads TGTGCCTGGAGTACCAAACAGGGGGCCGCTGAACGGTCCGGGGAGCTGTTTTTT. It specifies CAWSTKQGAAERSGELFF.

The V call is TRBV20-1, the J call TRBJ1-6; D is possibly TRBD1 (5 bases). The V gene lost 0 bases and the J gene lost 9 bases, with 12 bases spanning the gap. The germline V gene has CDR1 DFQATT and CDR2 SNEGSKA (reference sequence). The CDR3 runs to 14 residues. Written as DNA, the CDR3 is TGCAGTGCTAGAGACGCCCAGAGGGGTTCACCCCTCCACTTT. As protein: CSARDAQRGSPLHF.

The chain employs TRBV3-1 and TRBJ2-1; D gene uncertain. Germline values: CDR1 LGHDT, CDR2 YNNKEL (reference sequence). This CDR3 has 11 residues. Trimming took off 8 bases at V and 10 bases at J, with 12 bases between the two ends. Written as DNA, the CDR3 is TGTGCCAGCCTGTCTGCCGGGGAGCAGTTCTTC. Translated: CASLSAGEQFF.

The CDR3 sequence is CSARDQGRLNTEAFF. The CDR3 region has the DNA TGCAGTGCTAGAGATCAAGGACGGCTGAACACTGAAGCTTTCTTT. The gene calls are TRBV20-1 and TRBJ1-1; D gene uncertain. The CDR3 has 15 residues. CDR1 is DFQATT, CDR2 SNEGSKA, per germline (reference sequence). Trimming removed 0 bases at V and 0 bases at J, with 11 bases between.

The CDR3 sequence: CASSPGIRETQYF. CDR3 nucleotide sequence: TGCGCCAGCAGTCCAGGGATCCGGGAGACCCAGTACTTC. The chain couples TRBV4-3 to TRBJ2-5; tentatively, D is TRBD1 (5 bases). This CDR3 spans 13 amino acids. V was shortened by 6 bases and J by 5 bases, with 13 bases between the two germline ends. Germline V gene data show CDR1 as LGHNA and CDR2 as YSLEER.

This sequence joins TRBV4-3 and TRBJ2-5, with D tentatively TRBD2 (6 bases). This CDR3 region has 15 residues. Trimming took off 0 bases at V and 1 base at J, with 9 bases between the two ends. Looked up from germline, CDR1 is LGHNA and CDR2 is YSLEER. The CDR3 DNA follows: TGCGCCAGCAGCCAAGAAGGCGGGGCCCAAGAGACCCAGTACTTC. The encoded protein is CASSQEGGAQETQYF.

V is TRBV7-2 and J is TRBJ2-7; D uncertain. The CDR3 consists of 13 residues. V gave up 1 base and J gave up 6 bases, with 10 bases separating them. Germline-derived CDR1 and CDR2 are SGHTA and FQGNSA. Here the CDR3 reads CASSLGHYGEQYF. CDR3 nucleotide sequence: TGTGCCAGCAGCTTAGGCCACTACGGCGAGCAGTACTTC.

CDR3 sequence reads: CASSYSRVRGEQYF. The CDR3 nucleotides are TGTGCCAGCAGTTACTCGAGGGTCCGGGGCGAGCAGTACTTC. J is TRBJ2-7 and V is TRBV6-2 or TRBV6-3, with a tentative D call TRBD2 (5 bases). Germline V CDR1 and CDR2: MNHEY, SVGEGT. V lost 0 bases to trimming and J lost 6 bases, with 12 bases between them. The length of the CDR3 is 14 residues.

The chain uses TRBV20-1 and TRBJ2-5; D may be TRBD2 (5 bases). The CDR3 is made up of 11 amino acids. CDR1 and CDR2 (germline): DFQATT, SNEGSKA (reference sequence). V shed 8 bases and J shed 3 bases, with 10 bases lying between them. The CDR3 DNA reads TGCAGTACCGAGAGGGAAGAGACCCAGTACTTC. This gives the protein CSTEREETQYF.

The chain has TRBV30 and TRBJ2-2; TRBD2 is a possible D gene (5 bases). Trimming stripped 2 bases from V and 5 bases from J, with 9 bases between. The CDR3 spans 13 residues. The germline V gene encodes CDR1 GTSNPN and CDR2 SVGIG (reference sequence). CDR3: CAWSFGVTGELFF. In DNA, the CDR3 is TGTGCCTGGAGTTTCGGGGTAACCGGGGAGCTGTTTTTT.

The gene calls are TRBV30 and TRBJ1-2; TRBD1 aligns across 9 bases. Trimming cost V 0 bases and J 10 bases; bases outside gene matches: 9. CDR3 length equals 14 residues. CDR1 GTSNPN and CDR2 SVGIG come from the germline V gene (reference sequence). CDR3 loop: CAWSVRDRVNTYTF. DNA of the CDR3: TGTGCCTGGAGTGTACGGGACAGGGTGAATACCTACACCTTC.

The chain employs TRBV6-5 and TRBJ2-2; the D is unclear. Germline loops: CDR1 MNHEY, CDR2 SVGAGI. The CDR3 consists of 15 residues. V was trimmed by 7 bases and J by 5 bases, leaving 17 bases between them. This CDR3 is CASTPRVQITGELFF. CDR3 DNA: TGTGCCAGCACCCCCCGGGTTCAGATTACCGGGGAGCTGTTTTTT.

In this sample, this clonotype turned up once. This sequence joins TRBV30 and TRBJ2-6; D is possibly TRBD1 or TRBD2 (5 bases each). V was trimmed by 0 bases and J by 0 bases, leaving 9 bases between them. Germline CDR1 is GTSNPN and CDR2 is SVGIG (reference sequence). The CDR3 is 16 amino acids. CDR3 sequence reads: CAWSVMRGSGANVLTF. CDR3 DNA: TGTGCCTGGAGTGTCATGAGGGGCTCTGGGGCCAACGTCCTGACTTTC. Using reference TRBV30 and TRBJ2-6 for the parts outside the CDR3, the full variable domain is SQTIHQWPATLVQPVGSPLSLECTVEGTSNPNLYWYRQAAGRGLQLLFYSVGIGQISSEVPQNLSASRPQDRQFILSSKKLLLSDSGFYLCAWSVMRGSGANVLTFGAGSRLTVL.

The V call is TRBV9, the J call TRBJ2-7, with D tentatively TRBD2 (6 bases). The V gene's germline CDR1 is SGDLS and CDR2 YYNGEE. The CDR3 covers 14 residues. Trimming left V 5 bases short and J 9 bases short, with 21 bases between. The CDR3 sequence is CASSATWDSTGQYF. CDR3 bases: TGTGCCAGCAGTGCGACTTGGGACTCGACCGGGCAGTACTTC.

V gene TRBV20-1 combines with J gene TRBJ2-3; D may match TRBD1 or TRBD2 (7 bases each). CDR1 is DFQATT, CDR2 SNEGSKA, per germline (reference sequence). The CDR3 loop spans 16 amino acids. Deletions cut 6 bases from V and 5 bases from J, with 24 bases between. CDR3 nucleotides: TGCAGTGCCGAACCCCGGACAGGATCGGGAGGAGATACGCAGTATTTT. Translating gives CSAEPRTGSGGDTQYF.

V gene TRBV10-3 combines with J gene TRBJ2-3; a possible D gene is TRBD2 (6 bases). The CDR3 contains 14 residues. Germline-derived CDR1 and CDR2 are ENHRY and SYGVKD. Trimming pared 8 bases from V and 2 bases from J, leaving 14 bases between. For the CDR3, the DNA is TGTGCCATCGCCCCTCGCGGGGACACAGATACGCAGTATTTT. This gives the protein CAIAPRGDTDTQYF.

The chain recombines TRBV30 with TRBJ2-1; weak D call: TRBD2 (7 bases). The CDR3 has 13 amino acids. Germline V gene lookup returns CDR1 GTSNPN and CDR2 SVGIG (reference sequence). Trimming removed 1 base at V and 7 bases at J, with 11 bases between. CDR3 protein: CAWSAGGPNEQFF. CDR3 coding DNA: TGTGCCTGGAGTGCCGGGGGGCCGAATGAGCAGTTCTTC.

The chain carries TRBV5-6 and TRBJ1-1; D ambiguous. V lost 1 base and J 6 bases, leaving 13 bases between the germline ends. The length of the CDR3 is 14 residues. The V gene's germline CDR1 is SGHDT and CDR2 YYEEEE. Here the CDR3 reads CASSLSRGVAEAFF. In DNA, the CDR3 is TGTGCCAGCAGCTTGAGTCGGGGAGTGGCTGAAGCTTTCTTT.

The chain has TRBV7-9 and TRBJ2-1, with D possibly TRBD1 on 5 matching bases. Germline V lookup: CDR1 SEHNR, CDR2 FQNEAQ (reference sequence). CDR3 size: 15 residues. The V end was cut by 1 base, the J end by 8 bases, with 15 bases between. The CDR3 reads CASSLGQGLLDEQFF. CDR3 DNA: TGTGCCAGCAGCTTAGGGCAGGGCTTGCTAGATGAGCAGTTCTTC.

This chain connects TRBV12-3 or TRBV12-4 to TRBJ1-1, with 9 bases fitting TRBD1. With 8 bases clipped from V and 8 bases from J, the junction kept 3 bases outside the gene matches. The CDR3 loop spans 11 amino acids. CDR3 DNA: TGTGCCAGCCGGGACAGGGACGAAGCTTTCTTT. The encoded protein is CASRDRDEAFF.

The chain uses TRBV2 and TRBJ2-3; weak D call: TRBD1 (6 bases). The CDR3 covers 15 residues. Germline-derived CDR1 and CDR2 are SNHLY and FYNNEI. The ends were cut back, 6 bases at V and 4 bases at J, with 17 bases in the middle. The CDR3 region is CASSQTGPISDTQYF. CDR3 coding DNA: TGTGCCAGCAGCCAGACAGGCCCTATCTCAGATACGCAGTATTTT.

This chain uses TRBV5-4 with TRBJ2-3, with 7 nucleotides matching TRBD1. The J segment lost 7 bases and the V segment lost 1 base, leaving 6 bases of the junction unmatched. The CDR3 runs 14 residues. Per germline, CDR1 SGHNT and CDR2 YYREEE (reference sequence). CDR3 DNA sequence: TGTGCCAGCAGCTTGCCTAGACAGGGATATACGCAGTATTTT. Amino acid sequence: CASSLPRQGYTQYF.

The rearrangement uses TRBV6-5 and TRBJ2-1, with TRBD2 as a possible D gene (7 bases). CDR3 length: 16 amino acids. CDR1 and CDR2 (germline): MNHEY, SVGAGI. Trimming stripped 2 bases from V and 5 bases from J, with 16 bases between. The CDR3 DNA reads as TGTGCCAGCAGTTACGAGGCGGGGGCCACTAACAATGAGCAGTTCTTC. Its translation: CASSYEAGATNNEQFF.

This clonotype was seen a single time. CDR3 residues: CATSDSSLYSYEQFF. DNA of the CDR3: TGTGCCACCAGTGATTCCTCTCTCTATAGCTATGAGCAGTTCTTC. This chain links TRBV24-1 with TRBJ2-1; D is unclear. The germline V and J ends were trimmed by 2 bases and 8 bases, with 15 bases remaining between them. This CDR3 has 15 amino acids. Per germline, CDR1 KGHDR and CDR2 SFDVKD.

The CDR3 loop reads CSARARGQGANEQYF. In DNA form, the CDR3 reads TGCAGTGCTAGAGCCCGGGGACAGGGGGCCAACGAGCAGTACTTC. The chain is built from TRBV20-1 and TRBJ2-7; 12 nucleotides align to TRBD1. CDR3 length: 15 amino acids. CDR1 is DFQATT, CDR2 SNEGSKA, per germline (reference sequence). Losses at the gene ends were 1 base for V and 5 bases for J; bases not matched to a gene: 6.

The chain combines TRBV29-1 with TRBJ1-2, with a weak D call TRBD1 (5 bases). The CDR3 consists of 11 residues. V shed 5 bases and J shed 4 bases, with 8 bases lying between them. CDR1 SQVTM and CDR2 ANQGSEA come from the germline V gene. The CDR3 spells CSVFQGYGYTF. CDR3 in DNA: TGCAGCGTTTTTCAGGGCTATGGCTACACCTTC.